A selection of T cell receptor beta chains follows, all from one sample in a study of cytomegalovirus exposure and HLA in healthy donors. This table comes from immunoSEQ multiplex PCR, and its TCRdb copy is limited to in-frame clones, with some not included. The sample holds over 60,000 clones, approximately 70% seen once. The sequenced sample consisted of PBMCs. The source of these receptors is a male donor in good health and CMV-seropositive. Both conserved end residues are part of each CDR3. Each record gives: V gene, J gene, D gene, clone size, CDR3 DNA, CDR3 protein. The D gene is left open where the match is weak. The size entry is marked missing in some rows and otherwise reads once, few, many or a size class.

TRBV29-1	TRBJ1-2	NA	few	TGCAGCGTCTCCTGGCCGCGGCTGGATGGCTACACCTTC	CSVSWPRLDGYTF
TRBV6-1	TRBJ2-3	TRBD1	NA	TGTGCCAGCAGTACACGACAGGGGGCTGGAGGTACGCAGTATTTT	CASSTRQGAGGTQYF
TRBV9	TRBJ1-3	NA	NA	TGTGCCAGCAGCGTTGACATTGGAAACACCATATATTTT	CASSVDIGNTIYF
TRBV4-1	TRBJ2-6	NA	few	TGCGCCAGCAGCCAACCCACTGGGGCCAACGTCCTGACTTTC	CASSQPTGANVLTF
TRBV11-3	TRBJ2-2	NA	NA	TGTGCCAGCACCGGGACAAACACCGGGGAGCTGTTTTTT	CASTGTNTGELFF
TRBV6-1	TRBJ1-4	NA	NA	TGTGCCAGCAGTGATCGGGGGGGCGCGTCTAATGAAAAACTGTTTTTT	CASSDRGGASNEKLFF
TRBV5-4	TRBJ1-2	TRBD1	NA	TGTGCCAGCAGCTTGCCGGACAGGGCTAACTATGGCTACACCTTC	CASSLPDRANYGYTF
TRBV5-1	TRBJ2-2	TRBD2	NA	TGCGCCAGCAGCCGGGAGGGGGGGACGAACACCGGGGAGCTGTTTTTT	CASSREGGTNTGELFF
TRBV6-1	TRBJ1-3	NA	NA	TGTGCCAGCAGTGAATTTTTTGGAGGGTCCGCCTCTGGAAACACCATATATTTT	CASSEFFGGSASGNTIYF
TRBV5-1	TRBJ2-3	NA	NA	TGCGCCAGCAGCCTCGGCGGACTTCAGGCAGATACGCAGTATTTT	CASSLGGLQADTQYF
TRBV2	TRBJ1-2	NA	NA	TGTGCCAGCCTTCCCGAGGGTCGGGGCTACACCTTC	CASLPEGRGYTF
TRBV4-1	TRBJ1-1	NA	NA	TGCGCCAGCAGCCAAGATCCCGAGTTCACTGAAGCTTTCTTT	CASSQDPEFTEAFF